The next 29 T cell receptor beta chains were all read from a single sample in a study of cytomegalovirus exposure and HLA in healthy donors. The PCR made use of 60 Vbeta and 13 Jbeta primers. Assay used: immunoSEQ multiplex PCR; TCRdb lists only in-frame clones, some missing. Counted here are approximately 92,000 clones, about 85% occurring once; the ten biggest clones make up 1% to 1.5%. The specimen sequenced was PBMCs. All receptors derive from a girl aged 2-15 years in good health and CMV-seropositive.

V usage is TRBV5-4 and J usage is TRBJ2-3; 8 positions match TRBD1. The CDR3 extends over 13 amino acids. V shed 4 bases, J shed 6 bases, and the junction held 4 bases outside the gene matches. Germline-derived CDR1 and CDR2 are SGHNT and YYREEE (reference sequence). CDR3 sequence (DNA): TGTGCCAGCAGCGGGGACAGGATGGATACGCAGTATTTT. Translating gives CASSGDRMDTQYF.

The chain employs TRBV5-8 and TRBJ1-2, with no clear D. Per germline, CDR1 SGHTS and CDR2 YDEGEE. V shed 0 bases and J shed 4 bases, with 10 bases lying between them. The CDR3 is 14 amino acids. The CDR3: CASSLGGRTYGYTF. CDR3 bases: TGTGCCAGCAGCTTGGGTGGGCGAACCTATGGCTACACCTTC. Combining the CDR3 with reference TRBV5-8 and TRBJ1-2 gives the whole variable domain EAGVTQSPTHLIKTRGQQATLRCSPISGHTSVYWYQQALGLGLQFLLWYDEGEERNRGNFPPRFSGRQFPNYSSELNVNALELEDSALYLCASSLGGRTYGYTFGSGTRLTVV.

The rearrangement joins TRBV30 to TRBJ2-1, with TRBD2 matching over 10 bases. CDR1 and CDR2 from the germline V gene are GTSNPN and SVGIG (reference sequence). J was trimmed by 7 bases and V by 5 bases; bases with no gene match: 11. This CDR3 spans 15 amino acids. The CDR3 region has the DNA TGTGCCTGGGTGGGTCCTCTAGCGGGAGTTAATGAGCAGTTCTTC. Translated, it gives CAWVGPLAGVNEQFF.

The chain joins TRBV7-3 to TRBJ2-1; D is perhaps TRBD2 (5 bases). The CDR3 consists of 14 residues. From germline, CDR1 is SGHTA and CDR2 FQGTGA. Trimming stripped 1 base from V and 8 bases from J, with 12 bases between. Written as DNA, the CDR3 is TGTGCCAGCAGCTTAATTCCCCTAGCTTATGAGCAGTTCTTC. Amino acids: CASSLIPLAYEQFF. Using reference TRBV7-3 and TRBJ2-1 for the parts outside the CDR3, the full variable domain is GAGVSQTPSNKVTEKGKYVELRCDPISGHTALYWYRQSLGQGPEFLIYFQGTGAADDSGLPNDRFFAVRPEGSVSTLKIQRTERGDSAVYLCASSLIPLAYEQFFGPGTRLTVL.

The gene calls are TRBV2 and TRBJ2-7; 8 nucleotides line up with TRBD2. Trimming at V came to 8 bases and at J to 4 bases, leaving 22 bases not matched to a gene. This CDR3 has 18 residues. Germline-derived CDR1 and CDR2 are SNHLY and FYNNEI. The CDR3 loop is CASGQGLIATTGGYEQYF. CDR3 nucleotide sequence: TGTGCCAGCGGTCAGGGGCTGATCGCAACTACGGGGGGGTACGAGCAGTACTTC.

This chain connects TRBV25-1 to TRBJ2-5, with 7 positions matching TRBD1. V dropped 6 bases and J dropped 4; count of bases not matched to a gene: 11. CDR3 length: 15 residues. The germline CDR1 and CDR2 sequences are MGHDK and SYGVNS. The CDR3 sequence is CASSPGQTYRETQYF. The CDR3, as DNA: TGTGCCAGCAGCCCGGGACAGACTTACCGAGAGACCCAGTACTTC.

The chain recombines TRBV1 with TRBJ2-1; TRBD2, the table's D call, was not compared with the DNA. TRBV1 is a pseudogene locus. The CDR3 covers 18 residues. The CDR3 DNA is TGCACCAGCAGCCACGGCGGGACCCTAGGGGCCTCCTACAATGAGCAGTTCTTC. This codes for CTSSHGGTLGASYNEQFF.

There are a few counts of this clone. The CDR3 is CASSDREHTEAFF. For the CDR3, the DNA is TGTGCCAGCTCGGACAGGGAACACACTGAAGCTTTCTTT. The rearrangement links TRBV6-4 to TRBJ1-1; the match to TRBD1 covers 8 bases. V was pared by 8 bases and J by 3 bases, with 5 bases of the junction left unmatched. The germline gives CDR1 MRHNA, CDR2 SNTAGT. The CDR3 length is 13 residues.

The V and J genes are TRBV7-6 and TRBJ2-7; tentative D call: TRBD1 (6 bases). This CDR3 has 16 residues. V was cut by 2 bases and J by 0 bases, with 14 bases left in between. Per germline, CDR1 SGHVS and CDR2 FNYEAQ. The CDR3 bases are TGTGCCAGCAGCTTAACCTTTCAGGGGATCTCCTACGAGCAGTACTTC. Protein: CASSLTFQGISYEQYF.

This chain connects TRBV29-1 to TRBJ2-4; no definite D call. V lost 3 bases and J lost 6, with 12 bases in between. Germline CDR1 reads SQVTM; CDR2 reads ANQGSEA. The CDR3 length is 13 residues. The CDR3 nucleotides are TGCAGCGTTGATAGTCCAGGTGGAAACATTCAGTACTTC. Residues: CSVDSPGGNIQYF.

This clone was found once. The J gene is TRBJ1-5, the V gene TRBV6-6, with 10 bases identical to TRBD1. Germline assignment: CDR1 MNHNY and CDR2 SVGAGI (reference sequence). There are 15 residues in the CDR3. The V and J ends lost 5 bases and 5 bases, in that order; junction bases with no gene match: 6. The CDR3 DNA reads as TGTGCCAGCAGTAAGGGACAGGGGTATGATCAGCCCCAGCATTTT. It codes for CASSKGQGYDQPQHF.

The chain employs TRBV10-3 and TRBJ2-7; 8 bases align to TRBD1. The germline CDR1 and CDR2 sequences are ENHRY and SYGVKD. The CDR3 is 17 amino acids. V was clipped by 5 bases and J by 0 bases; unmatched bases: 12. For the CDR3, the DNA is TGTGCCATCAGTCCGGGGGCTTCCGGACAGGGCTCCTACGAGCAGTACTTC. Amino acids: CAISPGASGQGSYEQYF.

The CDR3 spells CAWLPGEGDEQYF. DNA of the CDR3: TGTGCCTGGCTGCCCGGGGAGGGGGACGAGCAGTACTTC. This chain connects TRBV30 to TRBJ2-7; tentatively, D is TRBD2 (7 bases). The germline gives CDR1 GTSNPN, CDR2 SVGIG (reference sequence). There are 13 residues in the CDR3. Trimming shortened V by 5 bases and J by 5 bases, and 16 bases separated the two germline ends.

The J gene is TRBJ2-1, the V gene TRBV7-9, with 9 bases fitting TRBD2. V was clipped by 4 bases and J by 0 bases; unmatched bases: 7. Germline assignment: CDR1 SEHNR and CDR2 FQNEAQ (reference sequence). The CDR3 covers 17 residues. CDR3 in amino acids: CASSWALAGSSYNEQFF. Here the CDR3 DNA reads TGTGCCAGCAGCTGGGCACTAGCGGGTTCCTCCTACAATGAGCAGTTCTTC.

This clone was recorded a few times. The chain combines TRBV2 with TRBJ2-3, with 14 bases fitting TRBD2. The V gene's germline CDR1 is SNHLY and CDR2 FYNNEI. This CDR3 comprises 16 residues. Trimming cost V 7 bases and J 4 bases; bases outside gene matches: 7. The CDR3 spells CASMGGLAGAADTQYF. In nucleotides, the CDR3 is TGTGCCAGCATGGGGGGACTAGCGGGAGCTGCAGATACGCAGTATTTT.

This rearrangement joins TRBV28 to TRBJ2-3; tentatively, D is TRBD2 (5 bases). This CDR3 spans 14 amino acids. Trimming shortened V by 1 base and J by 2 bases, and 7 bases separated the two germline ends. From germline, CDR1 is MDHEN and CDR2 SYDVKM. The CDR3 loop is CASSLSGYTDTQYF. The DNA for the CDR3 is TGTGCCAGCAGTTTATCGGGGTACACAGATACGCAGTATTTT.

The V gene is TRBV10-3, the J gene TRBJ1-5; maybe TRBD1 (6 bases). The V end lost 4 bases, the J end lost 1 base, and 14 bases lay between the germline ends. The CDR3 totals 16 residues. Germline lookup yields CDR1 ENHRY and CDR2 SYGVKD. The CDR3 here is CAISGTTGTSNQPQHF. For the CDR3, the DNA is TGTGCCATCAGTGGGACGACAGGTACGAGCAATCAGCCCCAGCATTTT.

V is TRBV7-2 and J is TRBJ2-7; 7 bases are shared with TRBD2. V shed 1 base, J shed 0 bases, and the junction held 3 bases outside the gene matches. Germline CDR1 and CDR2: SGHTA and FQGNSA. The CDR3 consists of 15 residues. As DNA, the CDR3 is TGTGCCAGCAGCTTAGAAGGCGGGAGCTCCTACGAGCAGTACTTC. Amino acids: CASSLEGGSSYEQYF.

In its sample, this clone was seen once. The V call is TRBV28, the J call TRBJ1-2; D might be TRBD1 (6 bases). This CDR3 comprises 14 residues. Germline CDR1 reads MDHEN; CDR2 reads SYDVKM. V lost 4 bases to trimming and J lost 5 bases, with 14 bases between them. The CDR3 region is CASSSLNRVYGYTF. The CDR3 nucleotides are TGTGCCAGCAGTTCACTTAACAGGGTTTATGGCTACACCTTC.

The sample holds one count of this clone. The genes are TRBV19 and TRBJ1-2; D is possibly TRBD1 (6 bases). V lost 8 bases and J lost 2, with 18 bases in between. Germline-derived CDR1 and CDR2 are LNHDA and SQIVND (reference sequence). The CDR3 covers 15 residues. Here the CDR3 reads CASVPGDQLNYGYTF. DNA for the CDR3: TGTGCCAGTGTCCCAGGGGACCAATTAAACTATGGCTACACCTTC.

V usage is TRBV11-2 and J usage is TRBJ2-7, with D uncertain. The CDR3 runs to 12 residues. Germline V CDR1 and CDR2: SGHAT, FQNNGV. V lost 3 bases and J 7 bases, leaving 10 bases between the germline ends. The CDR3 spells CASSFGLNEQYF. CDR3 in DNA: TGTGCCAGCAGCTTTGGTCTAAATGAGCAGTACTTC.

The V gene is TRBV6-1, the J gene TRBJ1-2; 7 positions agree with TRBD1. V lost 2 bases and J lost 2; bases outside the gene matches: 11. CDR1 and CDR2 (germline): MNHNS, SASEGT. The CDR3 extends over 17 amino acids. The CDR3 DNA sequence: TGTGCCAGCAGTGAACTAGTTGGAGGGGGCGCGAACTATGGCTACACCTTC. Translated: CASSELVGGGANYGYTF.

This clone has just a few counts. J is TRBJ1-4 and V is TRBV9; 9 positions agree with TRBD1. Germline CDR1 and CDR2: SGDLS and YYNGEE. The CDR3 totals 15 residues. Unmatched junction bases numbered 8, after V lost 3 bases and J lost 8 bases. The CDR3 is CASSGTWTGEEKLFF. DNA for the CDR3: TGTGCCAGCAGCGGTACCTGGACAGGGGAGGAAAAACTGTTTTTT.

V and J are TRBV19 and TRBJ1-4; no clear D. The CDR3 length is 13 residues. Germline V gene data show CDR1 as LNHDA and CDR2 as SQIVND (reference sequence). Deletions cut 1 base from V and 4 bases from J, with 4 bases between. CDR3 nucleotide sequence: TGTGCCAGTAGTATAGGAGTTAATGAAAAACTGTTTTTT. This codes for CASSIGVNEKLFF.

This chain uses TRBV9 with TRBJ2-7; 11 nucleotides match TRBD1. The V gene's germline CDR1 is SGDLS and CDR2 YYNGEE. This CDR3 is 16 amino acids long. V was clipped by 3 bases and J by 5 bases; unmatched bases: 10. The CDR3, as DNA: TGTGCCAGCAGCGCCGCTCCCGGGACAGGGGGTGACGAGCAGTACTTC. This encodes CASSAAPGTGGDEQYF.

The rearrangement uses TRBV29-1 and TRBJ1-2; 7 nucleotides align to TRBD1. CDR1 and CDR2 (germline): SQVTM, ANQGSEA. This CDR3 has 12 residues. V shed 7 bases and J 4 bases; nucleotides not matched to a gene: 6. CDR3 sequence: CSARQGSYGYTF. The DNA of the CDR3 is TGCAGCGCCAGACAGGGTTCCTATGGCTACACCTTC.

This sequence joins TRBV7-2 and TRBJ2-5; weak D call: TRBD1 (6 bases). CDR1 and CDR2 from the germline V gene are SGHTA and FQGNSA. The ends were cut back, 1 base at V and 6 bases at J, with 15 bases in the middle. This CDR3 comprises 15 residues. The CDR3 DNA sequence: TGTGCCAGCAGCTTAGTTGGGCAGGGGAAGAAGACCCAGTACTTC. Translation gives CASSLVGQGKKTQYF.

The chain couples TRBV30 to TRBJ2-6; D is uncertain. V gave up 0 bases and J gave up 4 bases, with 10 bases separating them. CDR3 length: 15 residues. The germline gives CDR1 GTSNPN, CDR2 SVGIG (reference sequence). As DNA, the CDR3 is TGTGCCTGGAGTGTGGGCACGTCAGGGGCCAACGTCCTGACTTTC. Its protein is CAWSVGTSGANVLTF.

The V and J genes are TRBV6-5 and TRBJ2-7; 7 bases match TRBD2. J gave up 1 base and V 2 bases, and 8 bases lay outside the gene matches. Germline V gives CDR1 MNHEY, CDR2 SVGAGI. The CDR3 covers 16 residues. The CDR3 DNA reads as TGTGCCAGCAGTTACGGGGGGGTAGCGGCTTCCTACGAGCAGTACTTC. It encodes CASSYGGVAASYEQYF.